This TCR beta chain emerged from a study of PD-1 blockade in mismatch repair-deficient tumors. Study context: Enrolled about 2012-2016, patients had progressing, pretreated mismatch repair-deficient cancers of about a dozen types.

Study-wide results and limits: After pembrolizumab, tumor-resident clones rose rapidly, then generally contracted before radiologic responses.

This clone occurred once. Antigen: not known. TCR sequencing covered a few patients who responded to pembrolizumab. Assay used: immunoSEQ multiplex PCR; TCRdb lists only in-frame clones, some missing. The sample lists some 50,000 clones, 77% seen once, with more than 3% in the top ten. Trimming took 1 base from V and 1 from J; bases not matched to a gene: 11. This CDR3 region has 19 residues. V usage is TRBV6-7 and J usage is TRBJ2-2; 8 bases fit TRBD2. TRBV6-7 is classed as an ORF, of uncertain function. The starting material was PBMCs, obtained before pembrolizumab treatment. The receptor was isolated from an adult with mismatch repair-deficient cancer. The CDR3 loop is CASSYLGSSGKVNTGELFF. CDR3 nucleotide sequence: TGTGCCAGCAGTTACTTGGGGAGTAGCGGGAAGGTGAACACCGGGGAGCTGTTTTTT.